The source of this TCR beta chain is a study of blood T cell repertoires in COVID-19. Study as a whole: The United States, Italy and Spain were the sources of the acute and convalescent COVID-19 samples.

As handled by the study authors: Amplification of reference gene primers provided the estimated nucleated cell counts. Sequencing was performed with immunoSEQ multiplex PCR; in TCRdb, only in-frame clones are kept and a portion is missing. V, J and clone size are taken as reported in that table, and D and trimming were inferred from the DNA itself. Altogether approximately 190,000 clones are present, 80% to 90% being singletons, with the ten largest covering under 2.5%. Germline V lookup: CDR1 MNHEY, CDR2 SMNVEV (reference sequence). The CDR3 spans 15 residues. The J segment lost 4 bases and the V segment lost 6 bases, leaving 10 bases of the junction unmatched.

The clonotype originates from a man in his sixties or seventies with active or convalescent COVID-19. The chain employs TRBV27 and TRBJ2-3; TRBD2 matches at 7 bases. Source material: peripheral blood. The CDR3 is CASSLVGRGADTQYF. In nucleotides, the CDR3 is TGTGCCAGCAGCTTAGTAGGGAGGGGCGCAGATACGCAGTATTTT.